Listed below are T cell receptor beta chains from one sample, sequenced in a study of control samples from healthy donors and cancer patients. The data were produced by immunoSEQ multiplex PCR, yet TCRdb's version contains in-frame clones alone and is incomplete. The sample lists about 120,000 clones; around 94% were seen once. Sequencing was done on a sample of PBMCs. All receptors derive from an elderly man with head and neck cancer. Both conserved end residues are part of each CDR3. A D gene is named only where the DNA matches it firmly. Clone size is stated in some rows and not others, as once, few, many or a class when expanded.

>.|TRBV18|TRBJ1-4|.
CASSLYSTNEKLFF
TGTGCCAGCTCACTCTACTCAACTAATGAAAAACTGTTTTTT
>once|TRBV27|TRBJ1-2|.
CASSLSRVQGGYTF
TGTGCCAGCAGTTTATCGAGGGTTCAGGGTGGCTACACCTTC
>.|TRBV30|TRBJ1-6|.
CAWSVPPPSSYNSPLHF
TGTGCCTGGAGTGTTCCCCCCCCGAGCTCCTATAATTCACCCCTCCACTTT
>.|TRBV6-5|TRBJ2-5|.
CASSNETWRFETQYF
TGTGCCAGCAGTAACGAGACTTGGAGGTTTGAGACCCAGTACTTC
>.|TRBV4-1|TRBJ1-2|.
CASSQATGTNYGYTF
TGCGCCAGCAGCCAAGCTACCGGGACTAACTATGGCTACACCTTC
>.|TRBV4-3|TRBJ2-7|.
CASSHGSLVGEQYF
TGCGCCAGCAGCCACGGGAGCCTGGTGGGGGAGCAGTACTTC
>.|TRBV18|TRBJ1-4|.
CASSPRQSNEKLFF
TGTGCCAGCTCACCTAGGCAGTCTAATGAAAAACTGTTTTTT
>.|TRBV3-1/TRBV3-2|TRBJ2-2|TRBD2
CASSQMAGGSTGELFF
TGTGCCAGCAGCCAAATGGCGGGGGGCAGCACCGGGGAGCTGTTTTTT
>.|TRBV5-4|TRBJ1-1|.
CASRHRLNTEAFF
TGTGCCAGCAGGCACAGATTGAACACTGAAGCTTTCTTT
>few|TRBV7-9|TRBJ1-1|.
CASSEEVNTEAFF
TGTGCCAGCAGCGAAGAGGTCAACACTGAAGCTTTCTTT
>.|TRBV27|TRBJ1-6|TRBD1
CASSLFGTGNNSPLHF
TGTGCCAGCAGTTTATTTGGGACAGGGAATAATTCACCCCTCCACTTT
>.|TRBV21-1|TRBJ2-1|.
CAREGTSGRCPGLDNEQFF
TGTGCCAGGGAGGGTACTAGCGGGAGATGCCCGGGTTTAGACAATGAGCAGTTCTTC
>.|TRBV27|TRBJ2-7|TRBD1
CASSSPTRDRRYEQYF
TGTGCCAGCAGTTCCCCAACACGGGACAGGCGATACGAGCAGTACTTC
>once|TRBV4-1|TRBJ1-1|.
CASSQGKGRGAFF
TGCGCCAGCAGCCAAGGGAAGGGGAGGGGAGCTTTCTTT
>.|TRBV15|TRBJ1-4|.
CATSRASPGEKLFF
TGTGCCACCAGCAGAGCGTCACCAGGTGAAAAACTGTTTTTT
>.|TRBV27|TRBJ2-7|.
CASSINSYEQYF
TGTGCCAGCAGCATAAACTCCTACGAGCAGTACTTC
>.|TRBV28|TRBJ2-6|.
CASSSPTANTYPGANVLTF
TGTGCCAGCAGTTCCCCGACGGCCAACACGTATCCTGGGGCCAACGTCCTGACTTTC
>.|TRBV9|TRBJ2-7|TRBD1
CASSVGPMGTGVSYEQYF
TGTGCCAGCAGCGTAGGTCCTATGGGGACAGGGGTCTCCTACGAGCAGTACTTC
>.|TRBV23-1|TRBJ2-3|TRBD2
CASSEGASGTRTDTQYF
TGCGCCAGCAGTGAAGGCGCTAGCGGAACCAGAACAGATACGCAGTATTTT
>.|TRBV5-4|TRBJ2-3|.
CASSLARQYRGDTQYF
TGTGCCAGCAGCTTGGCCCGGCAATATAGGGGAGATACGCAGTATTTT
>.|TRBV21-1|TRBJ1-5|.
CASSKENQPQHF
TGTGCCAGCAGCAAAGAAAATCAGCCCCAGCATTTT
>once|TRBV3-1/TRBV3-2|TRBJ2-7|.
CASSQGPGSYEQYF
TGTGCCAGCAGCCAAGGTCCAGGGTCCTACGAGCAGTACTTC
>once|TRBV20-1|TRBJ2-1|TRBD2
CSASGTSGRYNEQFF
TGCAGTGCTAGTGGGACTAGCGGGCGATACAATGAGCAGTTCTTC
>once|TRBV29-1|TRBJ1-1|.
CSVPARFIEAFF
TGCAGCGTTCCCGCCAGATTTATTGAAGCTTTCTTT
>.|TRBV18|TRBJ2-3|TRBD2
CASSPGVGTRGTDTQYF
TGTGCCAGCTCACCAGGAGTCGGGACTAGAGGCACAGATACGCAGTATTTT
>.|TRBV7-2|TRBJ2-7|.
CASSLRHYSSSYEQYF
TGTGCCAGCAGCCTCCGGCACTACTCTAGCTCCTACGAGCAGTACTTC
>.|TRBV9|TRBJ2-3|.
CASNGGREADTQYF
TGTGCCAGCAACGGGGGGCGGGAAGCAGATACGCAGTATTTT
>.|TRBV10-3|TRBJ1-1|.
CAISESLTAEAFF
TGTGCCATCAGTGAGTCACTGACAGCTGAAGCTTTCTTT
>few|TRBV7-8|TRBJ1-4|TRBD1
CASSLGGQPRRLFF
TGTGCCAGCAGCTTAGGGGGACAGCCTCGTCGGCTGTTTTTT
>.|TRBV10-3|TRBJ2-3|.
CAIRPSGFTDTQYF
TGTGCCATCCGCCCCTCGGGGTTCACAGATACGCAGTATTTT
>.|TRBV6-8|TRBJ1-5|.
CASSSSDRDNQPQHF
TGTGCCAGCAGTTCTTCTGACAGAGATAATCAGCCCCAGCATTTT
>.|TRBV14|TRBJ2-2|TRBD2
CASSYVTSGTGELFF
TGTGCCAGCAGCTACGTTACTAGCGGCACCGGGGAGCTGTTTTTT
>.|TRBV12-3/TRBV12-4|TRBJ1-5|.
CASTWEQNQPQHF
TGTGCCAGCACTTGGGAACAGAATCAGCCCCAGCATTTT
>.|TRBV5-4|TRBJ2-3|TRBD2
CASSPGTSGRNTQYF
TGTGCCAGCAGCCCAGGGACTAGCGGTCGGAATACGCAGTATTTT
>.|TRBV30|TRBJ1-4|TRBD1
CAWTGGLFNEKLFF
TGTGCCTGGACAGGGGGCCTTTTTAATGAAAAACTGTTTTTT
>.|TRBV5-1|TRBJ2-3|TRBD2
CASGNLAGGTDTQYF
TGCGCCAGCGGAAATTTAGCGGGCGGGACAGATACGCAGTATTTT
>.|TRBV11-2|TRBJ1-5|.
CASSREGRPREPQHF
TGTGCCAGCAGCCGGGAGGGGAGGCCGCGGGAGCCCCAGCATTTT
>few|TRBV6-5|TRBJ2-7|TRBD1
CASRTPGQGRYEQYF
TGTGCCAGCAGAACCCCGGGACAGGGGCGCTACGAGCAGTACTTC
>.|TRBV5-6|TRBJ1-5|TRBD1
CASSSDRVIGNQPQHF
TGTGCCAGCAGCTCCGACAGGGTGATAGGCAATCAGCCCCAGCATTTT
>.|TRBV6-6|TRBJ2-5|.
CASSWPGRMQETQYF
TGTGCCAGCAGTTGGCCCGGACGGATGCAGGAGACCCAGTACTTC
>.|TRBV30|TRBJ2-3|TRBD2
CAWSSPLGGGLADTQYF
TGTGCCTGGAGCTCCCCCCTCGGGGGGGGTCTGGCAGATACGCAGTATTTT
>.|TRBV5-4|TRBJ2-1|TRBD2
CASSLLAGGLNEQFF
TGTGCCAGCAGTCTCCTAGCGGGGGGGCTTAATGAGCAGTTCTTC